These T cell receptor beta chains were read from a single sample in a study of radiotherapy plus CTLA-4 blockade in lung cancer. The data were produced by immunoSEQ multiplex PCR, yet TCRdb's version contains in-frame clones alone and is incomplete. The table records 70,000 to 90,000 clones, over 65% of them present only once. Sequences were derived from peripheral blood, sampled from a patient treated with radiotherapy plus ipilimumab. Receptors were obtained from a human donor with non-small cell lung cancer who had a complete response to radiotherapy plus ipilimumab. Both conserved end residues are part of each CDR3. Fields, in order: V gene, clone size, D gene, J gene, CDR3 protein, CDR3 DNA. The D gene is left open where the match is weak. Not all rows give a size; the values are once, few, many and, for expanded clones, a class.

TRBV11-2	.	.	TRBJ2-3	CASTPGRIIDTQYF	TGTGCCAGCACCCCAGGCAGGATCATAGATACGCAGTATTTT
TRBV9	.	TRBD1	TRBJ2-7	CASSEGQGREQYF	TGTGCCAGCAGCGAGGGACAGGGGAGGGAGCAGTACTTC
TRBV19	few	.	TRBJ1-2	CASSIVGRFYGGYTF	TGTGCCAGTAGTATAGTAGGCAGGTTTTATGGTGGCTACACCTTC
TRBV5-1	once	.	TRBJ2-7	CASSFGGSSYEQYF	TGCGCCAGCAGCTTTGGGGGGAGCTCCTACGAGCAGTACTTC
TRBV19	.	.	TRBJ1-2	CASSIDPGTYGYTF	TGTGCCAGTAGTATAGATCCAGGGACTTATGGCTACACCTTC
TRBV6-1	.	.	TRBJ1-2	CASTRGARGYTF	TGTGCCAGCACCCGGGGGGCGCGTGGCTACACCTTC
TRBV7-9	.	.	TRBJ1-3	CASSPSQGGNTIYF	TGTGCCAGCAGCCCATCACAGGGTGGAAACACCATATATTTT
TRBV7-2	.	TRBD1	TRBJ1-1	CASSLQGAGTEAFF	TGTGCCAGCAGCTTACAGGGGGCCGGAACTGAAGCTTTCTTT
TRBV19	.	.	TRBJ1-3	CASSKGQGNTIYF	TGTGCCAGTAGTAAAGGGCAGGGAAACACCATATATTTT
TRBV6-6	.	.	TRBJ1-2	CASSSMLNAYGYTF	TGTGCCAGCAGTTCTATGTTAAACGCCTATGGCTACACCTTC
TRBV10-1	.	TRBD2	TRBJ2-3	CASSDFQRGEYF	TGCGCCAGCAGTGATTTCCAGCGGGGGGAGTATTTT
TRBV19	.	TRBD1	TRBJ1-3	CASSIGGQGLTGNTIYF	TGTGCCAGTAGTATAGGCGGACAGGGACTCACTGGAAACACCATATATTTT
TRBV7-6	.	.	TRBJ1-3	CASSRGTGYSGNTIYF	TGTGCCAGCAGCCGAGGCACAGGGTACTCTGGAAACACCATATATTTT
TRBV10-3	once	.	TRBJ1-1	CAISEFREMNTEAFF	TGTGCCATCAGTGAGTTTAGGGAGATGAACACTGAAGCTTTCTTT
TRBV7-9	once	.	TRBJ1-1	CASSETAKGTEAFF	TGTGCCAGCAGCGAGACTGCAAAGGGCACTGAAGCTTTCTTT
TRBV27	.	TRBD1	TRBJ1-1	CASNNRGLTEAFF	TGTGCCAGCAACAACAGGGGGCTGACTGAAGCTTTCTTT
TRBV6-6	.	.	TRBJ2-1	CASSYSGEHEQFF	TGTGCCAGCAGTTACTCGGGGGAACATGAGCAGTTCTTC
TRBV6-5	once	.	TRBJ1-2	CASTSGLWGYTF	TGTGCCAGCACCTCGGGATTATGGGGCTACACCTTC
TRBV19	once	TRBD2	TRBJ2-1	CASRSSGRTNEQFF	TGTGCCAGTAGATCTAGCGGGAGGACCAATGAGCAGTTCTTC
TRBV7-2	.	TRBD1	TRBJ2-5	CASSLGQAQETQYF	TGTGCCAGCAGCTTGGGACAGGCTCAAGAGACCCAGTACTTC
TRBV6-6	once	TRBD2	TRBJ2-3	CASSYSRGGTDTQYF	TGTGCCAGCAGTTACTCGCGGGGGGGCACAGATACGCAGTATTTT
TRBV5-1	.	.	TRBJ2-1	CASSLGPPGLATYNEQFF	TGCGCCAGCAGCTTGGGACCACCGGGGCTAGCGACCTACAATGAGCAGTTCTTC
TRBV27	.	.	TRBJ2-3	CASSSASASTDTQYF	TGTGCCAGCAGTTCCGCTAGCGCTAGCACAGATACGCAGTATTTT
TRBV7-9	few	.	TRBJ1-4	CASSLEWKLFF	TGTGCCAGCAGCTTGGAGTGGAAACTGTTTTTT
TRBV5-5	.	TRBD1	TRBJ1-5	CASSWTGTENQPQHF	TGTGCCAGCAGCTGGACCGGGACAGAGAATCAGCCCCAGCATTTT
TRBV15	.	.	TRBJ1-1	CATSSGQNTEAFF	TGTGCCACCAGCAGTGGTCAGAACACTGAAGCTTTCTTT
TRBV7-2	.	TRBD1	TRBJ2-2	CASSSRTGSSGELFF	TGTGCCAGCAGCTCCCGGACAGGATCGTCCGGGGAGCTGTTTTTT
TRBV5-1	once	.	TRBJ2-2	CASTIKDPNTGELFF	TGCGCCAGCACTATAAAGGACCCGAACACCGGGGAGCTGTTTTTT
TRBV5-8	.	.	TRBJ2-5	CASPSRGVLETQYF	TGTGCCAGCCCCAGTCGGGGTGTTCTGGAGACCCAGTACTTC
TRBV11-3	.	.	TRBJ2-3	CASSWGDTQYF	TGTGCCAGCAGCTGGGGGGATACGCAGTATTTT
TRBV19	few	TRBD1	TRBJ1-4	CASSIVGQGEKLFF	TGTGCCAGTAGTATAGTCGGACAGGGGGAAAAACTGTTTTTT
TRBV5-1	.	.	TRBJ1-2	CASSLTERPLSYGYTF	TGCGCCAGCAGCTTGACAGAACGCCCCCTCAGCTATGGCTACACCTTC
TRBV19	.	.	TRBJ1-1	CASSKTYRALNTEAFF	TGTGCCAGTAGCAAGACATACAGGGCCTTGAACACTGAAGCTTTCTTT
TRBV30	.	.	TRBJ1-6	CAWDRGGNSPLHF	TGTGCCTGGGATAGGGGGGGTAATTCACCCCTCCACTTT
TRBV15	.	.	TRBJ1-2	CATSRVRGRANNYGYTF	TGTGCCACCAGCAGAGTTAGGGGGAGGGCAAATAACTATGGCTACACCTTC
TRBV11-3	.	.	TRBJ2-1	CASSLRLEAFF	TGTGCCAGCAGCTTAAGACTAGAGGCGTTCTTC